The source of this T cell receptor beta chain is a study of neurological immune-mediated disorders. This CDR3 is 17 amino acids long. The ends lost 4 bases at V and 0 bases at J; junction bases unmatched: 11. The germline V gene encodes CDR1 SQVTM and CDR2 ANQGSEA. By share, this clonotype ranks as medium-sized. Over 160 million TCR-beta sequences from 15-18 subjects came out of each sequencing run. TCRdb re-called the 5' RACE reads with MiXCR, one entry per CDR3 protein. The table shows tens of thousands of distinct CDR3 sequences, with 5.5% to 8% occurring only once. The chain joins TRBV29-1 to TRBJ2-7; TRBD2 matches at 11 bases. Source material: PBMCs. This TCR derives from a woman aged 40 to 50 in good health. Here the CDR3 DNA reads TGCAGCGTTGTCCCGACTAGCGGGGACGCGAGCTCCTACGAGCAGTACTTC. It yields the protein CSVVPTSGDASSYEQYF.